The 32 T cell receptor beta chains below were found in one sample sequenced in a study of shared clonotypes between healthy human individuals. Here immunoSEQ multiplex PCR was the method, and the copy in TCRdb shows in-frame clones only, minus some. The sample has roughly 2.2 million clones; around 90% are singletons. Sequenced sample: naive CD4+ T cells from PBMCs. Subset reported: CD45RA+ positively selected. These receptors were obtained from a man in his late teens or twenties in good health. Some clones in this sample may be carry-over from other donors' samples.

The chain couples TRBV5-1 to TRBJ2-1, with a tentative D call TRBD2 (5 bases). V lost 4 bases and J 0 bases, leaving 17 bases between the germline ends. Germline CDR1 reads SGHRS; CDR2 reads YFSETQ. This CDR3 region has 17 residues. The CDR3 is CASSREFGVSSYNEQFF. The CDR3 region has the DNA TGCGCCAGCAGCAGAGAATTCGGGGTGAGCTCCTACAATGAGCAGTTCTTC.

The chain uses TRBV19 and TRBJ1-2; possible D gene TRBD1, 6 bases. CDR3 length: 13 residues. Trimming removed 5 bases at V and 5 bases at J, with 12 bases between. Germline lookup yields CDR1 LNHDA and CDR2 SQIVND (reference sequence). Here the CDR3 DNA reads TGTGCCAGTAGTTTCCAGGGGCCTTATGGCTACACCTTC. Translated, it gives CASSFQGPYGYTF.

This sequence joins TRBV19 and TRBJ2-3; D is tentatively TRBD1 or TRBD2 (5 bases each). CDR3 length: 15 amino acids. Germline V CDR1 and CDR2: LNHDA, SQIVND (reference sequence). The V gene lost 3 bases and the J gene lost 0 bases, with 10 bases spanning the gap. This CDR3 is CASSINGASTDTQYF. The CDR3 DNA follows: TGTGCCAGTAGTATTAACGGGGCCAGCACAGATACGCAGTATTTT. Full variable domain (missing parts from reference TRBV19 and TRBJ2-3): DGGITQSPKYLFRKEGQNVTLSCEQNLNHDAMYWYRQDPGQGLRLIYYSQIVNDFQKGDIAEGYSVSREKKESFPLTVTSAQKNPTAFYLCASSINGASTDTQYFGPGTRLTVL.

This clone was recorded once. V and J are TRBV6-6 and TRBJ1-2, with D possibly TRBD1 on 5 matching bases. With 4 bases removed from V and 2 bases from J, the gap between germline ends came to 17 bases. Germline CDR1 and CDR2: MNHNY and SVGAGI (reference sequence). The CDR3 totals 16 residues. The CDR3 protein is CASSFHSGTTNYGYTF. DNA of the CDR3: TGTGCCAGCAGTTTCCATTCCGGGACGACAAACTATGGCTACACCTTC.

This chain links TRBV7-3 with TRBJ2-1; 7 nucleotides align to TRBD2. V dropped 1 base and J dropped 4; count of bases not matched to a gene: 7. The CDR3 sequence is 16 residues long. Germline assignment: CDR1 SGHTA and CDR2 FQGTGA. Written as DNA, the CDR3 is TGTGCCAGCAGCTTAAGCGGGAGCCATAAGTACAATGAGCAGTTCTTC. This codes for CASSLSGSHKYNEQFF.

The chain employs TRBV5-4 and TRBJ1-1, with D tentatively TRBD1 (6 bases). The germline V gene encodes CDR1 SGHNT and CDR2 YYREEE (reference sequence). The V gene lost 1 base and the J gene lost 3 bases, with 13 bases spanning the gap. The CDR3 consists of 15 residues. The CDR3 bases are TGTGCCAGCAGCTTGAGACAGGCCTATTACACTGAAGCTTTCTTT. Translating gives CASSLRQAYYTEAFF.

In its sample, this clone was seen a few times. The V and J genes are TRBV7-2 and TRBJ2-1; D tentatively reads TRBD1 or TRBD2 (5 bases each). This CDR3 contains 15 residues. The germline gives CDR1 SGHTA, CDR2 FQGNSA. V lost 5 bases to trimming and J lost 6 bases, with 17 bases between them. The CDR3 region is CASSHQGPGANEQFF. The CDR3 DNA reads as TGTGCCAGCAGCCACCAGGGACCCGGAGCCAATGAGCAGTTCTTC.

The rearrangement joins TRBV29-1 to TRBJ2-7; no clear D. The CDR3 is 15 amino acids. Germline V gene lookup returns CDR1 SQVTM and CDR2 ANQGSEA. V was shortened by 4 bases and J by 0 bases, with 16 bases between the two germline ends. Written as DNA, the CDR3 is TGCAGCGTTGGGTCCTGGACGGTTAACTCCTACGAGCAGTACTTC. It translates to CSVGSWTVNSYEQYF.

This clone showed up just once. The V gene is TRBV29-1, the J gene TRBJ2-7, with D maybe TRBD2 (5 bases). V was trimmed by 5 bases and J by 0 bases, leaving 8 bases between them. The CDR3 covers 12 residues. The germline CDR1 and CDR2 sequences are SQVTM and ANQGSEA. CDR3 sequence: CSVMGSSYEQYF. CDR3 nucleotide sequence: TGCAGCGTTATGGGGAGCTCCTACGAGCAGTACTTC.

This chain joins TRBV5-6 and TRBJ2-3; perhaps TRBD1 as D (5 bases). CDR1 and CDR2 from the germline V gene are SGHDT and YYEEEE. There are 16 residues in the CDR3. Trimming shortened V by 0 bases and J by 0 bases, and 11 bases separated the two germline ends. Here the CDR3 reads CASSLVSGQSTDTQYF. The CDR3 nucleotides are TGTGCCAGCAGCTTGGTGTCAGGGCAAAGCACAGATACGCAGTATTTT. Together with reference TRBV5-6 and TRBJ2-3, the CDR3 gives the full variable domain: DAGVTQSPTHLIKTRGQQVTLRCSPKSGHDTVSWYQQALGQGPQFIFQYYEEEERQRGNFPDRFSGHQFPNYSSELNVNALLLGDSALYLCASSLVSGQSTDTQYFGPGTRLTVL.

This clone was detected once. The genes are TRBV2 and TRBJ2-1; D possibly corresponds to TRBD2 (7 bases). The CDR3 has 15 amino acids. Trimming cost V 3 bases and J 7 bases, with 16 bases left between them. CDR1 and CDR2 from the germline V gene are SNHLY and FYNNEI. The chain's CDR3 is CASSDFHRGGNEQFF. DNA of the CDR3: TGTGCCAGCAGTGATTTTCATAGGGGGGGAAATGAGCAGTTCTTC. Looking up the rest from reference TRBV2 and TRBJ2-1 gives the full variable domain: EPEVTQTPSHQVTQMGQEVILRCVPISNHLYFYWYRQILGQKVEFLVSFYNNEISEKSEIFDDQFSVERPDGSNFTLKIRSTKLEDSAMYFCASSDFHRGGNEQFFGPGTRLTVL.

The CDR3, as DNA: TGTGCCAGCAGCTTGGCTAGCGGGAGGACATACGAGCAGTACTTC. Protein product: CASSLASGRTYEQYF. This chain uses TRBV5-5 with TRBJ2-7; 11 bases map to TRBD2. CDR3 length equals 15 residues. V shed 0 bases and J 4 bases; nucleotides not matched to a gene: 3. Germline CDR1 SGHKS, CDR2 YYEKEE (reference sequence).

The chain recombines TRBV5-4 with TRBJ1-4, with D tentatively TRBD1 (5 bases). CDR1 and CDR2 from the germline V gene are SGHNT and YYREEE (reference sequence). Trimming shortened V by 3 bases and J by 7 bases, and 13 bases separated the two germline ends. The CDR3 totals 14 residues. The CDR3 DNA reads TGTGCCAGCAGCTGGGACGCCCGAGGTGAAAAACTGTTTTTT. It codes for CASSWDARGEKLFF.

In DNA, the CDR3 is TGTGCCAGCGGTAGATCAGGGGGAGTGAACACTGAAGCTTTCTTT. Translated: CASGRSGGVNTEAFF. The chain combines TRBV28 with TRBJ1-1; 7 nucleotides line up with TRBD1. There are 15 residues in the CDR3. CDR1 MDHEN and CDR2 SYDVKM come from the germline V gene. V shed 8 bases, J shed 0 bases, and the junction held 9 bases outside the gene matches.

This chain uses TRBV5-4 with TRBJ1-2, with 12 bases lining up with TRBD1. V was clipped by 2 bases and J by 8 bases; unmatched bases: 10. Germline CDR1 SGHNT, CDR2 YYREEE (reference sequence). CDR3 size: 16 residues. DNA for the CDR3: TGTGCCAGCAGCTTAACCGGGACAGGGGGCTTGTACGGCTACACCTTC. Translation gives CASSLTGTGGLYGYTF.

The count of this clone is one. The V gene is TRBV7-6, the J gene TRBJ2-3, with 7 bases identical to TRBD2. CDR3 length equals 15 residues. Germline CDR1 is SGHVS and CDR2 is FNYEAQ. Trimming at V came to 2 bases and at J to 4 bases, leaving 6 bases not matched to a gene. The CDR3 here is CASSLSGRIPDTQYF. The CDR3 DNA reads TGTGCCAGCAGCTTATCCGGGAGGATCCCAGATACGCAGTATTTT. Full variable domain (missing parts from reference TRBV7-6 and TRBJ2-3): GAGVSQSPRYKVTKRGQDVALRCDPISGHVSLYWYRQALGQGPEFLTYFNYEAQQDKSGLPNDRFSAERPEGSISTLTIQRTEQRDSAMYRCASSLSGRIPDTQYFGPGTRLTVL.

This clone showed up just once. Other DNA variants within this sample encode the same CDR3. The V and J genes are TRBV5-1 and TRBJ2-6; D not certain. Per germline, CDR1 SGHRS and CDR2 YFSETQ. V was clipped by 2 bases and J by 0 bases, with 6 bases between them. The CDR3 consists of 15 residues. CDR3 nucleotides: TGCGCCAGCAGCTTCGGCGGCTCTGGGGCCAACGTCCTGACTTTC. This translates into CASSFGGSGANVLTF.

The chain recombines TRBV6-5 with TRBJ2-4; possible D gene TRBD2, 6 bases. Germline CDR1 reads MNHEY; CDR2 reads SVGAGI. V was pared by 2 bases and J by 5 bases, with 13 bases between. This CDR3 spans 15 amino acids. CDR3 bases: TGTGCCAGCAGTTACACTCGGCCGGGGGAAAACATTCAGTACTTC. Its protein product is CASSYTRPGENIQYF.

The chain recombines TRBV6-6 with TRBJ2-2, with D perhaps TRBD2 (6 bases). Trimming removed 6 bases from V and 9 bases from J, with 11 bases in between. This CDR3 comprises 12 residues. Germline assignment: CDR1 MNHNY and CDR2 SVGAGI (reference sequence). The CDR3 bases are TGTGCCAGCAGGCCAACTAGCCGGGAGCTGTTTTTT. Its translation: CASRPTSRELFF.

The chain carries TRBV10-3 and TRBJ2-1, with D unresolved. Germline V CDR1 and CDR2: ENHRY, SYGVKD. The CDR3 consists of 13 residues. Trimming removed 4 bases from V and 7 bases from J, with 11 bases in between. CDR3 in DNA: TGTGCCATCAGTGCGACAAGTACTAATGAGCAGTTCTTC. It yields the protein CAISATSTNEQFF.

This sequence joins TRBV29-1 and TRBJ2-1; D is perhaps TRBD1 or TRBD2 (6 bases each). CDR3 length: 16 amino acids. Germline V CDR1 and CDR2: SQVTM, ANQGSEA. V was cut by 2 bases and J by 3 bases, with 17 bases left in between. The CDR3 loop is CSVEQGKGGNYNEQFF. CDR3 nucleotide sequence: TGCAGCGTTGAACAAGGGAAAGGGGGGAACTACAATGAGCAGTTCTTC.

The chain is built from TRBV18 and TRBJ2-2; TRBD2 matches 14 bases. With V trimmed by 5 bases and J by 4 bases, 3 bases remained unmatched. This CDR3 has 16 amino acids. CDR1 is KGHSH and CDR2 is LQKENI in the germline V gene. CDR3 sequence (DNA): TGTGCCAGCTCATCGGGACTAGCGGGGGTCACCGGGGAGCTGTTTTTT. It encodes CASSSGLAGVTGELFF. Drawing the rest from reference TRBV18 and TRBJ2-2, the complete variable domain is NAGVMQNPRHLVRRRGQEARLRCSPMKGHSHVYWYRQLPEEGLKFMVYLQKENIIDESGMPKERFSAEFPKEGPSILRIQQVVRGDSAAYFCASSSGLAGVTGELFFGEGSRLTVL.

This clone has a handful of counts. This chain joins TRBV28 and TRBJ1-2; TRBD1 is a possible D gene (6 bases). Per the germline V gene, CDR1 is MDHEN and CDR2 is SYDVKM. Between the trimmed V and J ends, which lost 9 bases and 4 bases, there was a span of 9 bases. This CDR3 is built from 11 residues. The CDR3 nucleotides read TGTGCCAGTGCACAGGGCTATGGCTACACCTTC. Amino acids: CASAQGYGYTF.

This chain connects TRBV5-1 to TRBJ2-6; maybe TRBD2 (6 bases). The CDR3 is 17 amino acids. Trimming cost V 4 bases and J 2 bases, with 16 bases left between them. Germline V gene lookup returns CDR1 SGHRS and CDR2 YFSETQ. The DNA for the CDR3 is TGCGCCAGCAGCCCGACATCGACGGGGGCTGGGGCCAACGTCCTGACTTTC. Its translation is CASSPTSTGAGANVLTF.

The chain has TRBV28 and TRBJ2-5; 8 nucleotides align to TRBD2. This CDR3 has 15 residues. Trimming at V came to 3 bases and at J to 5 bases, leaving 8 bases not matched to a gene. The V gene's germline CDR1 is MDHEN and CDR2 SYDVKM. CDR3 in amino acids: CASSFWLAGRETQYF. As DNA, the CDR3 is TGTGCCAGCAGTTTCTGGTTAGCGGGGCGGGAGACCCAGTACTTC.

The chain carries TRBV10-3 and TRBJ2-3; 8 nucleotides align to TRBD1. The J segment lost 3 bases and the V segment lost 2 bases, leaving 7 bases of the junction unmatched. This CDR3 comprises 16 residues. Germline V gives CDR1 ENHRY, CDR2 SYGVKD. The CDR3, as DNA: TGTGCCATCAGTGAGGGACAGGGTGCGAGGACAGATACGCAGTATTTT. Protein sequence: CAISEGQGARTDTQYF.

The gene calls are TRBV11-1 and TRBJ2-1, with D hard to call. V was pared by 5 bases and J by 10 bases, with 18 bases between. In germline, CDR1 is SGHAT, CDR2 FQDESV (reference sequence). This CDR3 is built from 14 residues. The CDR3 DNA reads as TGTGCCAGCAGCCGAGACCCGTCGGTGAGCGAGCAGTTCTTC. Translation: CASSRDPSVSEQFF.

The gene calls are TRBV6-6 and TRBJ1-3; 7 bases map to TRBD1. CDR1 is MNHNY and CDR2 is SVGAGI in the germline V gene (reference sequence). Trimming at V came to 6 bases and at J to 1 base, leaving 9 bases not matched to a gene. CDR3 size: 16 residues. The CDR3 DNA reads TGTGCCAGCAGCCTACCCAGGGGGAGATCTGGAAACACCATATATTTT. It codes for CASSLPRGRSGNTIYF.

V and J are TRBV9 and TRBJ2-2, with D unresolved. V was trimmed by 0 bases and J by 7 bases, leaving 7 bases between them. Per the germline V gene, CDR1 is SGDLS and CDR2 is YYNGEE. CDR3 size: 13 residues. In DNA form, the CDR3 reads TGTGCCAGCAGCGTAGCCCCGGTCGGGGAGCTGTTTTTT. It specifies CASSVAPVGELFF.

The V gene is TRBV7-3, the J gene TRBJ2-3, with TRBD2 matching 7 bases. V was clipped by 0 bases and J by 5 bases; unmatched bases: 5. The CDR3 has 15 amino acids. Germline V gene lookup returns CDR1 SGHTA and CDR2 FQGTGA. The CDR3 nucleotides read TGTGCCAGCAGCTTAACGGGAGGGGCTGGAGATACGCAGTATTTT. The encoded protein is CASSLTGGAGDTQYF.

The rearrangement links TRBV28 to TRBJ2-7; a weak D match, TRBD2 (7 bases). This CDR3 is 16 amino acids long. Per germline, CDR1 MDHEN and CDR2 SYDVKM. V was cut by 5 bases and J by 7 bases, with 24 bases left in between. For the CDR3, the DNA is TGTGCCAGCAGTCCTGCGGGGGCAACCGGGGGAGCAGAGCAGTACTTC. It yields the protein CASSPAGATGGAEQYF.

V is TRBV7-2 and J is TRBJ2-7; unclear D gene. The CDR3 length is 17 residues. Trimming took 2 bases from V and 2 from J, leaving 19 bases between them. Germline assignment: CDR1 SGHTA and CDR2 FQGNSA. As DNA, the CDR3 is TGTGCCAGCAGCTTAACTGTGTCTGGGCGGAATACCTACGAGCAGTACTTC. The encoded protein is CASSLTVSGRNTYEQYF.